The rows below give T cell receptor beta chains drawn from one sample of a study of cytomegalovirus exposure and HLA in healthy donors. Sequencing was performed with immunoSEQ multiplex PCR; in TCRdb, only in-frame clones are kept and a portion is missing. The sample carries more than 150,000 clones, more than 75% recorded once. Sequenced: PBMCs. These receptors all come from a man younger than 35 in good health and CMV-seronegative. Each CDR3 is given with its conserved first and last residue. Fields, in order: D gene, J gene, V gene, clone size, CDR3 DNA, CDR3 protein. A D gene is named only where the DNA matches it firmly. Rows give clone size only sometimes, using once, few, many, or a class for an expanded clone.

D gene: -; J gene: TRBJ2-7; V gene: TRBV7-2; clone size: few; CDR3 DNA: TGTGCCAGCAGCCCCTCAGGGGCCTCGCGGGAGTACTTC; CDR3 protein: CASSPSGASREYF
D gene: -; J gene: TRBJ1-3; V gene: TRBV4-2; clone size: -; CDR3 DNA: TGTGCCAGCAGCCACACCCCAGGGTCTGGAAACACCATATATTTT; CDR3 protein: CASSHTPGSGNTIYF
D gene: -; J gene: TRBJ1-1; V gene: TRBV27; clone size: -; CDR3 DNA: TGTGCCAGCAGTTTAGTCATTAACACTGAAGCTTTCTTT; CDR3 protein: CASSLVINTEAFF
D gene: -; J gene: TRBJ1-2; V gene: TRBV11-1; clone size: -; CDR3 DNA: TGTGCCAGCAGCGCGGATCCGTATGGCTACACCTTC; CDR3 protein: CASSADPYGYTF
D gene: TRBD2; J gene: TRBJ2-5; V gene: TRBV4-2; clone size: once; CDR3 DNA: TGTGCCAGCAGCCAACGTGGGGGCTTTGGTAGCGGGGGTACTTCAGGAGAGACCCAGTACTTC; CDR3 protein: CASSQRGGFGSGGTSGETQYF
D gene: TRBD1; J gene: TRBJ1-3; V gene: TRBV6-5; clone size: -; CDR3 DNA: TGTGCCAGCAGGACAGGGGCTGGAAACACCATATATTTT; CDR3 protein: CASRTGAGNTIYF
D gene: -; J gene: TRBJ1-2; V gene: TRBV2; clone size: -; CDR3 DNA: TGTGCCAGCAACCCTCAGGGTTATTATGGCTACACCTTC; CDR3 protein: CASNPQGYYGYTF
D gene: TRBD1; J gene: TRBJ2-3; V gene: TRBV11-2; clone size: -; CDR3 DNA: TGTGCCAGCAGCTTCATTCCACAGGGGGCGCGGGGAGATACGCAGTATTTT; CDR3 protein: CASSFIPQGARGDTQYF
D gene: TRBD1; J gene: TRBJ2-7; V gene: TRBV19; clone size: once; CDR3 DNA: TGTGCCAGTAGTACTGGGACAGGGGCCGGCTACGAGCAGTACTTC; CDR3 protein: CASSTGTGAGYEQYF
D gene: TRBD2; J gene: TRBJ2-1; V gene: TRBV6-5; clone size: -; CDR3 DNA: TGTGCCAGCAGTTACTCGGCCGGGACTAGTGACTATGAGCAGTTCTTC; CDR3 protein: CASSYSAGTSDYEQFF
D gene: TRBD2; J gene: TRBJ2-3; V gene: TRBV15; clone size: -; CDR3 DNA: TGTGCCACCAGCAGAGCGGGCGGGGGGGGCCTTAGAGATACGCAGTATTTT; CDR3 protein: CATSRAGGGGLRDTQYF
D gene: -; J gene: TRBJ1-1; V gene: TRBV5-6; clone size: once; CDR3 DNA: TGTGCCAGCACCCTGCGGCAGGGGTTGTTCGTGAACACTGAAGCTTTCTTT; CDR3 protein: CASTLRQGLFVNTEAFF